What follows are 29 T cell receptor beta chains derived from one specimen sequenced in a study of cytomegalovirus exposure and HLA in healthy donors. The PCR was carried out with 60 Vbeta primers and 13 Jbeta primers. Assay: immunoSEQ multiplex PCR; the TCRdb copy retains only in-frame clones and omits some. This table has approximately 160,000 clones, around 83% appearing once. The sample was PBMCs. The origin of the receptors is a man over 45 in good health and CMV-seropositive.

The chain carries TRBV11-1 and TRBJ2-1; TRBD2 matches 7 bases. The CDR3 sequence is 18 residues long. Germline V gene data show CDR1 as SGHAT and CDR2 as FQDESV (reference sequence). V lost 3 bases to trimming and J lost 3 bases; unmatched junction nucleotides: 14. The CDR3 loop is CASSFKGRGLPFYNEQFF. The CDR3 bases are TGTGCCAGCAGCTTCAAAGGCCGGGGACTACCCTTCTACAATGAGCAGTTCTTC.

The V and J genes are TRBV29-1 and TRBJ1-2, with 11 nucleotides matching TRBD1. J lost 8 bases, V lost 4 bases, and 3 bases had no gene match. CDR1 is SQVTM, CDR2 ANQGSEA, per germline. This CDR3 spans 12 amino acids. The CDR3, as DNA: TGCAGCGTTGCGGACAGGGGGCAAGGCTACACCTTC. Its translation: CSVADRGQGYTF. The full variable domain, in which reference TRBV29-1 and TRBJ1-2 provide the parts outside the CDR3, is SAVISQKPSRDICQRGTSLTIQCQVDSQVTMMFWYRQQPGQSLTLIATANQGSEATYESGFVIDKFPISRPNLTFSTLTVSNMSPEDSSIYLCSVADRGQGYTFGSGTRLTVV.

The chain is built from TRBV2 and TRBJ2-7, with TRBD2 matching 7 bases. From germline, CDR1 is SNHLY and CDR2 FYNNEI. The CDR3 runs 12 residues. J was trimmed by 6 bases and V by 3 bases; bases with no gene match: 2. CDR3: CASSEGGGEQYF. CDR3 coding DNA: TGTGCCAGCAGTGAGGGCGGGGGCGAGCAGTACTTC.

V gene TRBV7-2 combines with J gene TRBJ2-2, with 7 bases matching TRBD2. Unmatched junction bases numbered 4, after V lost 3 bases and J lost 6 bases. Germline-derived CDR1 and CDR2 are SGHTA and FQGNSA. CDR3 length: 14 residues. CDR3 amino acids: CASSLTSSPGELFF. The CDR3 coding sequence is TGTGCCAGCAGCTTGACTAGCTCTCCCGGGGAGCTGTTTTTT.

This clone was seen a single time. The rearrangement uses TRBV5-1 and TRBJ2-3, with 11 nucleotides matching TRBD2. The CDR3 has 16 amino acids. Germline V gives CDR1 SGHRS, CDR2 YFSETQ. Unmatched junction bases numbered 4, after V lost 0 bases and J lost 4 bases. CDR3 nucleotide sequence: TGCGCCAGCAGCTTGGGGCTAGCGGGAGGTGCAGATACGCAGTATTTT. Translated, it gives CASSLGLAGGADTQYF.

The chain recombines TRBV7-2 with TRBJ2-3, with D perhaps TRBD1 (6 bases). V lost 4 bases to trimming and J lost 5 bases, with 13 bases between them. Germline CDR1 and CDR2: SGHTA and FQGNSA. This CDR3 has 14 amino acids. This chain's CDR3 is CASSYTQGGDTQYF. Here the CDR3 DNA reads TGTGCCAGCAGCTATACACAGGGTGGAGATACGCAGTATTTT.

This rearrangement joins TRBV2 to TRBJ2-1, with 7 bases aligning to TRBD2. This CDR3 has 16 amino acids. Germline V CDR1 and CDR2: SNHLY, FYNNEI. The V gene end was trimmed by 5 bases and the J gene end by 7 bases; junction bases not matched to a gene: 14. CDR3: CASSYGGERFRNEQFF. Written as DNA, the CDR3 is TGTGCCAGCAGTTATGGGGGGGAAAGGTTCAGGAATGAGCAGTTCTTC. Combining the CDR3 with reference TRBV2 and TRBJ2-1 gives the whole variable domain EPEVTQTPSHQVTQMGQEVILRCVPISNHLYFYWYRQILGQKVEFLVSFYNNEISEKSEIFDDQFSVERPDGSNFTLKIRSTKLEDSAMYFCASSYGGERFRNEQFFGPGTRLTVL.

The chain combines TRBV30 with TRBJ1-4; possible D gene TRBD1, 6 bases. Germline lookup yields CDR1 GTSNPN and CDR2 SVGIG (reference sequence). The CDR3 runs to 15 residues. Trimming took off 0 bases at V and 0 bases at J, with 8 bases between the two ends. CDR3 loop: CAWSVGGATNEKLFF. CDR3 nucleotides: TGTGCCTGGAGTGTAGGGGGTGCAACTAATGAAAAACTGTTTTTT.

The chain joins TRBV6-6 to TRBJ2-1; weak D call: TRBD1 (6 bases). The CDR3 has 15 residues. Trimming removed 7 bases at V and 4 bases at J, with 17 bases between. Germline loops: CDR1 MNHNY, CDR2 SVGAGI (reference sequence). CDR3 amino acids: CASNILGDTYNEQFF. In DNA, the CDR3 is TGTGCCAGCAACATACTCGGGGACACTTACAATGAGCAGTTCTTC.

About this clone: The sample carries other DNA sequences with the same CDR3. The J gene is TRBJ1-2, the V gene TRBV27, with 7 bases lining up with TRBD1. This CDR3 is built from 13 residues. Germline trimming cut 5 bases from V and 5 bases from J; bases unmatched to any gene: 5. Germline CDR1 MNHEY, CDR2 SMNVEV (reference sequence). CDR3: CASSLTGVYGYTF. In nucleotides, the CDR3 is TGTGCCAGCAGTCTAACAGGGGTTTATGGCTACACCTTC.

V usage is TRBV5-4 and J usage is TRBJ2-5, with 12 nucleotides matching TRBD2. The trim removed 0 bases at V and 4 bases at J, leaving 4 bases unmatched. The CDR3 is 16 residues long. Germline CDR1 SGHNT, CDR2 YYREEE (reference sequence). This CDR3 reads CASSLGLAGVGETQYF. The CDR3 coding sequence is TGTGCCAGCAGCTTGGGACTAGCGGGAGTAGGAGAGACCCAGTACTTC.

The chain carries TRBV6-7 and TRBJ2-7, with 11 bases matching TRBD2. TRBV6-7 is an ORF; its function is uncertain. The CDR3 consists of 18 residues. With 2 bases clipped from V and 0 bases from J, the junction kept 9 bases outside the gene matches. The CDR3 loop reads CASSYAGTSGISSYEQYF. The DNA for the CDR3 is TGTGCCAGCAGTTACGCCGGGACTAGCGGAATAAGCTCCTACGAGCAGTACTTC.

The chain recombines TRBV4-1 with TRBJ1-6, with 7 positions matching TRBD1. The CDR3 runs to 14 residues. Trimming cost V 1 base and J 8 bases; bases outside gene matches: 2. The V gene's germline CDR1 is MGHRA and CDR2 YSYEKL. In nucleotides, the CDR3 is TGCGCCAGCAGCCAAGTTCAGGGGGATTCACCCCTCCACTTT. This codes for CASSQVQGDSPLHF.

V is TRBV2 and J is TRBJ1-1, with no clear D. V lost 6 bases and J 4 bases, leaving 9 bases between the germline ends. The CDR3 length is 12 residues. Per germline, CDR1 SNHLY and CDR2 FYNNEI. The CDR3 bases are TGTGCCAGCAGAGCAGGCTTCACTGAAGCTTTCTTT. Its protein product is CASRAGFTEAFF.

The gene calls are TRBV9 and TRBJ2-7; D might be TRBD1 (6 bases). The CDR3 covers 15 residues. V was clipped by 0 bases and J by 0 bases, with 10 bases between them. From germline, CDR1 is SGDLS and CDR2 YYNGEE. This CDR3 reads CASSVEGGSSYEQYF. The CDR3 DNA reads TGTGCCAGCAGCGTAGAAGGGGGTAGCTCCTACGAGCAGTACTTC.

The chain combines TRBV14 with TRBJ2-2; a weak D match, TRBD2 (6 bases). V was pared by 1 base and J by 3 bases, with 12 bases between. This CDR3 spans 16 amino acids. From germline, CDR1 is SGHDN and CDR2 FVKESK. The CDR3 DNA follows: TGTGCCAGCAGCCAAGGTGGTAGCGGATACACCGGGGAGCTGTTTTTT. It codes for CASSQGGSGYTGELFF.

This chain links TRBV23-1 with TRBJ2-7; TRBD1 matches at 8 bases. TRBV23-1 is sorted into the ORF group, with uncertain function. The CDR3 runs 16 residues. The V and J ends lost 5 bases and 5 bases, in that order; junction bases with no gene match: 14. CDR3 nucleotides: TGCGCCAGCAGTACCTGGACAGGGAGAATTTTTCACGAGCAGTACTTC. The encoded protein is CASSTWTGRIFHEQYF.

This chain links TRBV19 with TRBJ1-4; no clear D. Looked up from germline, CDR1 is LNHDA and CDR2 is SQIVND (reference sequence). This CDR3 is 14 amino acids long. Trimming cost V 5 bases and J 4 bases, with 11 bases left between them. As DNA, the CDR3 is TGTGCCAGTAGTCCTGGCCTCAGTAATGAAAAACTGTTTTTT. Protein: CASSPGLSNEKLFF. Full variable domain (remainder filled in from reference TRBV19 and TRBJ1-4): DGGITQSPKYLFRKEGQNVTLSCEQNLNHDAMYWYRQDPGQGLRLIYYSQIVNDFQKGDIAEGYSVSREKKESFPLTVTSAQKNPTAFYLCASSPGLSNEKLFFGSGTQLSVL.

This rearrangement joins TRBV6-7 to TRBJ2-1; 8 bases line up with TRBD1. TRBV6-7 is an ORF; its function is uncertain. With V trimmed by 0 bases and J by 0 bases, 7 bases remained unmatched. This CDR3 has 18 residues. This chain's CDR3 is CASSYSKSGQGSYNEQFF. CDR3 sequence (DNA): TGTGCCAGCAGTTACTCGAAGTCCGGACAGGGCTCCTACAATGAGCAGTTCTTC.

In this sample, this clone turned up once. The CDR3 bases are TGTGCCACCAGCAGCACAGGTTCGCGGGACGAAAAACTGTTTTTT. Its protein product is CATSSTGSRDEKLFF. J is TRBJ1-4 and V is TRBV15; perhaps TRBD1 as D (5 bases). Trimming stripped 3 bases from V and 8 bases from J, with 16 bases between. The CDR3 spans 15 residues. Germline assignment: CDR1 LNHNV and CDR2 YYDKDF (reference sequence).

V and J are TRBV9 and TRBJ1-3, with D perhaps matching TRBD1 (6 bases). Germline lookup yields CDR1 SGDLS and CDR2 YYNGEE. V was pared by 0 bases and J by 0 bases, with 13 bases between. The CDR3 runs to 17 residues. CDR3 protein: CASSVATGHRSGNTIYF. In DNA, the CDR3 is TGTGCCAGCAGCGTAGCTACGGGACACCGCTCTGGAAACACCATATATTTT.

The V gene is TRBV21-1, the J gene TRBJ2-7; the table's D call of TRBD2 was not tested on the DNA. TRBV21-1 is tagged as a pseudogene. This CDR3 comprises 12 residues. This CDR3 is CASSIRRYEQYF. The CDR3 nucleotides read TGTGCCAGCAGCATTAGGCGGTACGAGCAGTACTTC.

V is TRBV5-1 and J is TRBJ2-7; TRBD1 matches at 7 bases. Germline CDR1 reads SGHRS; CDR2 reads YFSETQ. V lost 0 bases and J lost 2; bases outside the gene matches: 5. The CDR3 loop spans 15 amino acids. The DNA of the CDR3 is TGCGCCAGCAGCTTGGACAGGGGAATCACCTACGAGCAGTACTTC. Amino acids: CASSLDRGITYEQYF.

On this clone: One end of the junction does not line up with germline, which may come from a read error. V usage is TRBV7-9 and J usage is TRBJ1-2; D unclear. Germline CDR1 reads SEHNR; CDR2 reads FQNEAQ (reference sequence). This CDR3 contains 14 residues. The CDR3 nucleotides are TGTTCCAGCAGCTTAGGGCAGGCTAACTATGGCTACACCTTC. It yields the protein CSSSLGQANYGYTF.

The chain's CDR3 is CASSGPDRTYEQYF. In DNA form, the CDR3 reads TGCGCCAGCAGCGGGCCAGACAGAACCTACGAGCAGTACTTC. V is TRBV5-1 and J is TRBJ2-7; D is possibly TRBD1 (5 bases). The CDR3 sequence is 14 residues long. V lost 4 bases and J 2 bases, leaving 13 bases between the germline ends. Germline CDR1 and CDR2: SGHRS and YFSETQ.

The CDR3 loop reads CASSLLASGQFF. The CDR3 DNA sequence: TGTGCCAGCAGCTTGCTGGCTAGTGGGCAGTTCTTC. The chain is built from TRBV5-6 and TRBJ2-1; D not resolved. The CDR3 contains 12 residues. V was trimmed by 1 base and J by 12 bases, leaving 11 bases between them. Germline CDR1 SGHDT, CDR2 YYEEEE.

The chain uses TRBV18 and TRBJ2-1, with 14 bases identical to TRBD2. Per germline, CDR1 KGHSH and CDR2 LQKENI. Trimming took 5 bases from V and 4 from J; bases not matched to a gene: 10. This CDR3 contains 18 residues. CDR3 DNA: TGTGCCAGCTCAGCAATGTGGGGACTAGCGGGGGAATACAATGAGCAGTTCTTC. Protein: CASSAMWGLAGEYNEQFF.

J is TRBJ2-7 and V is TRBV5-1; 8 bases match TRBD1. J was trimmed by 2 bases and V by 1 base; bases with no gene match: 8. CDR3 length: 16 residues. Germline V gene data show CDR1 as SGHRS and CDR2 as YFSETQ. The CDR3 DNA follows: TGCGCCAGCAGCTTGACTAGTGGGACAGGAGCCTACGAGCAGTACTTC. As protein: CASSLTSGTGAYEQYF.

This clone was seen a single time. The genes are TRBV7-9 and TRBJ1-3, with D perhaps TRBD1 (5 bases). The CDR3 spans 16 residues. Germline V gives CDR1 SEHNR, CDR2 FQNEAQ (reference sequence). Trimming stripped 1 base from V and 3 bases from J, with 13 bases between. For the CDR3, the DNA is TGTGCCAGCAGCTTAGAAGGGGAACTCGGTGGAAACACCATATATTTT. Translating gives CASSLEGELGGNTIYF.